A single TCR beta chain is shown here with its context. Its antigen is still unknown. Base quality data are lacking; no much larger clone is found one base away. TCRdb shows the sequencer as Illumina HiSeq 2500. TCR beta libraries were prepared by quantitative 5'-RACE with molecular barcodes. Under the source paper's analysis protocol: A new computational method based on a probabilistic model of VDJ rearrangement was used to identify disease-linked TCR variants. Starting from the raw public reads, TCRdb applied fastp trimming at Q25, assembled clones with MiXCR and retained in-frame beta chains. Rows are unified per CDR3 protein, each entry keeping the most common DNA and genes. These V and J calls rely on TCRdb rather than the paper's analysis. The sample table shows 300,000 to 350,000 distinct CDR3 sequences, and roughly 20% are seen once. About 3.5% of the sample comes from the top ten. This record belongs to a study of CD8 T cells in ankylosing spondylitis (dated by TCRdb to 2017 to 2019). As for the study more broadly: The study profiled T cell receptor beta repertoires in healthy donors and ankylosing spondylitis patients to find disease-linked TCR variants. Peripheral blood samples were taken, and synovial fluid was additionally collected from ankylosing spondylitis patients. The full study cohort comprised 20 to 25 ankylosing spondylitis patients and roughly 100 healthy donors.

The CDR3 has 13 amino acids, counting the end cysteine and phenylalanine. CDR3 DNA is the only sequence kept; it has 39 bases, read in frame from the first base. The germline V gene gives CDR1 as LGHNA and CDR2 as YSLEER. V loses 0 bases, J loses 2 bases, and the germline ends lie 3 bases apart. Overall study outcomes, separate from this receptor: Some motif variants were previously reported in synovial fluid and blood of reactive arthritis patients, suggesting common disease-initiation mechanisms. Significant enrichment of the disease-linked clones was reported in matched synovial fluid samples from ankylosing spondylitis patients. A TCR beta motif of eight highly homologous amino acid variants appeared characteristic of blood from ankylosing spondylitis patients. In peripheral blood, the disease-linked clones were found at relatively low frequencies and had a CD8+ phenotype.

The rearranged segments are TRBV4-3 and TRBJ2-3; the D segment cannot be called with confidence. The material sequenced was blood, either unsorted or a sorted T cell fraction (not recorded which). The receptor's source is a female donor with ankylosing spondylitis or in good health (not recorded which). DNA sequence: TGCGCCAGCAGCCAAGAACACACAGATACGCAGTATTTT. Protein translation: CASSQEHTDTQYF.